The next 8 T cell receptor beta chains were all read from a single sample in a study of blood T cell repertoires in COVID-19. TCRdb's copy holds only in-frame clones and misses some; the assay was immunoSEQ multiplex PCR. The sample has over 45,000 clones, approximately 90% seen once. Sequencing was performed on peripheral blood. All receptors derive from a woman in her sixties or seventies with active COVID-19.

The DNA for the CDR3 is TGTGCCAGCAGTTACTCAGAGTTCTACGAGCAGTACTTC. Its protein is CASSYSEFYEQYF. The V gene is TRBV6-5, the J gene TRBJ2-7; the D is unclear. Trimming cost V 0 bases and J 3 bases, with 6 bases left between them. The CDR3 has 13 amino acids. Looked up from germline, CDR1 is MNHEY and CDR2 is SVGAGI.

This sequence joins TRBV6-5 and TRBJ2-3, with TRBD1 matching 10 bases. CDR1 and CDR2 (germline): MNHEY, SVGAGI. This CDR3 contains 14 residues. The CDR3 region is CATRDRGSTDTQYF. The CDR3 DNA reads TGTGCTACCCGGGACAGGGGAAGCACAGATACGCAGTATTTT.

The chain is built from TRBV24-1 and TRBJ1-5; D is undetermined. Trimming pared 5 bases from V and 5 bases from J, leaving 6 bases between. The germline gives CDR1 KGHDR, CDR2 SFDVKD. This CDR3 spans 12 amino acids. CDR3 nucleotides: TGTGCCACCAGTGGGTCAGATCAGCCCCAGCATTTT. This codes for CATSGSDQPQHF.

Remarks on this clone: One end of the junction does not line up with germline, which may come from a read error. This chain uses TRBV27 with TRBJ2-3, with TRBD1 identical over 7 bases. The CDR3 is made up of 15 amino acids. CDR1 and CDR2 from the germline V gene are MNHEY and SMNVEV (reference sequence). The CDR3 DNA reads as TGTGCCAGCGGTTTAGTGGGACAGACCACAGATACGCAGTATTTT. Its translation: CASGLVGQTTDTQYF.

The chain carries TRBV21-1 and TRBJ2-4; the table's D call, TRBD1, has no DNA check behind it. TRBV21-1 is a known pseudogene. The CDR3 extends over 17 amino acids. CDR3 region: CASSLTRDRRGKNIQYF. The DNA of the CDR3 is TGTGCCAGCAGCCTGACCCGGGACAGACGAGGCAAAAACATTCAGTACTTC.

The V call is TRBV27, the J call TRBJ2-6; 13 bases are a match to TRBD2. This CDR3 has 17 residues. CDR1 and CDR2 (germline): MNHEY, SMNVEV (reference sequence). V dropped 6 bases and J dropped 0; count of bases not matched to a gene: 2. The CDR3 DNA is TGTGCCAGCAGGGGACTAGCGGGGAACTCTGGGGCCAACGTCCTGACTTTC. Protein: CASRGLAGNSGANVLTF.

The chain is built from TRBV18 and TRBJ1-2; 7 positions match TRBD1. J lost 1 base, V lost 3 bases, and 5 bases had no gene match. CDR1 KGHSH and CDR2 LQKENI come from the germline V gene. There are 15 residues in the CDR3. The CDR3: CASSPGTALNYGYTF. The DNA for the CDR3 is TGTGCCAGCTCACCTGGGACAGCCCTTAACTATGGCTACACCTTC.

This sequence joins TRBV2 and TRBJ1-4; TRBD1 might be the D (5 bases). The germline V gene encodes CDR1 SNHLY and CDR2 FYNNEI. The CDR3 is made up of 13 amino acids. The V end was cut by 4 bases, the J end by 8 bases, with 11 bases between. The CDR3 sequence: CASSAGDEEKLFF. Written as DNA, the CDR3 is TGTGCCAGCAGTGCGGGGGATGAGGAAAAACTGTTTTTT.